Listed below are T cell receptor beta chains from one sample, sequenced in a study of T cell responses to AZD1222 COVID-19 vaccine. Libraries were prepared by immunoSEQ multiplex PCR; TCRdb keeps only in-frame clonotypes and omits some of them. The table records fewer than 110,000 clones, 91% of them present only once. The sample consisted of peripheral blood, taken on day 0 of AZD1222 vaccination. These receptors were obtained from an adult in good health. The CDR3 runs from the conserved cysteine through the conserved F or W. A D gene is named only where the DNA matches it firmly. Rows give clone size only sometimes, using once, few, many, or a class for an expanded clone.

>TRBJ2-1|TRBD2|-|TRBV5-4
CASSPSSGVYNEQFF
TGTGCCAGCAGCCCCTCTAGCGGGGTTTACAATGAGCAGTTCTTC
>TRBJ1-2|-|-|TRBV19
CASSIEGGGNYGYTF
TGTGCCAGTAGTATTGAGGGCGGCGGTAACTATGGCTACACCTTC
>TRBJ2-7|-|-|TRBV6-1
CASSEAILQGQYF
TGTGCCAGCAGTGAAGCTATATTGCAGGGGCAGTACTTC
>TRBJ1-1|-|once|TRBV5-1
CASSLVANTEAFF
TGCGCCAGCAGCTTGGTGGCTAACACTGAAGCTTTCTTT
>TRBJ2-5|-|-|TRBV6-5
CASQGGETQYF
TGTGCCAGCCAGGGTGGGGAGACCCAGTACTTC
>TRBJ1-1|-|-|TRBV19
CASIEGGGTEAFF
TGTGCCAGTATTGAGGGAGGGGGAACTGAAGCTTTCTTT
>TRBJ1-1|-|-|TRBV25-1
CASAVSAGGTEAFF
TGTGCCAGCGCCGTGTCAGCCGGGGGCACTGAAGCTTTCTTT
>TRBJ2-1|TRBD2|-|TRBV18
CASSPLASGGTEMEQFF
TGTGCCAGCTCACCACTGGCTAGCGGGGGGACCGAAATGGAGCAGTTCTTC
>TRBJ1-2|TRBD1|-|TRBV6-1
CASSEALGQAGYGYTF
TGTGCCAGCAGTGAAGCGCTGGGACAGGCCGGCTATGGCTACACCTTC
>TRBJ1-2|-|-|TRBV3-1/TRBV3-2
CASAIQGYGYTF
TGTGCCAGCGCTATACAGGGCTATGGCTACACCTTC
>TRBJ2-5|-|-|TRBV11-1
CASSLERVGETQYF
TGTGCCAGCAGCTTAGAGAGGGTGGGAGAGACCCAGTACTTC
>TRBJ1-5|-|-|TRBV7-2
CASSSRETPGGYSNQPQHF
TGTGCCAGCAGCTCAAGGGAGACACCGGGAGGTTATAGCAATCAGCCCCAGCATTTT
>TRBJ1-2|-|-|TRBV7-2
CASSLDGSSYGYTF
TGTGCCAGCAGCTTAGATGGGTCTTCCTATGGCTACACCTTC
>TRBJ2-5|-|-|TRBV11-2
CASSSRWTDRKETQYF
TGTGCCAGCAGCTCAAGGTGGACAGACCGAAAAGAGACCCAGTACTTC
>TRBJ2-7|TRBD1|-|TRBV3-1/TRBV3-2
CASSHQGASYEQYF
TGTGCCAGCAGCCATCAGGGGGCCTCCTACGAGCAGTACTTC
>TRBJ2-3|-|-|TRBV12-3/TRBV12-4
CASSPLPDTQYF
TGTGCCAGCAGTCCCCTCCCAGATACGCAGTATTTT
>TRBJ2-7|-|-|TRBV10-2
CASSEQTIYEQYF
TGCGCCAGCAGTGAACAGACGATCTACGAGCAGTACTTC
>TRBJ1-1|TRBD1|-|TRBV10-3
CASKPGTGDTEAFF
TGTGCCTCAAAACCCGGGACAGGGGATACTGAAGCTTTCTTT
>TRBJ2-5|TRBD1|-|TRBV4-3
CASSQGPGQGIETQYF
TGCGCCAGCAGCCAGGGACCGGGACAGGGTATCGAGACCCAGTACTTC
>TRBJ1-6|-|-|TRBV18
CASSQQATGSPLHF
TGTGCCAGCTCACAACAGGCCACGGGCTCACCCCTCCACTTT
>TRBJ1-5|-|-|TRBV19
CASSIAEAPQHF
TGTGCCAGTAGTATAGCGGAAGCGCCCCAGCATTTT
>TRBJ2-7|-|-|TRBV14
CASSQHSYEQYF
TGTGCCAGCAGCCAGCACTCCTACGAGCAGTACTTC
>TRBJ1-2|-|once|TRBV6-2/TRBV6-3
CASSTWTDYGYTF
TGTGCCAGCAGTACTTGGACAGACTATGGCTACACCTTC
>TRBJ1-1|-|-|TRBV4-3
CASSQDPNMNTEAFF
TGCGCCAGCAGCCAAGATCCTAACATGAACACTGAAGCTTTCTTT
>TRBJ2-7|TRBD2|-|TRBV18
CASSPSRGPSGGSSYEQYF
TGTGCCAGCTCACCATCCCGCGGACCAAGCGGGGGGAGCTCCTACGAGCAGTACTTC
>TRBJ1-2|TRBD1|-|TRBV19
CASSNRGQGNYGYTF
TGTGCCAGTAGTAACCGAGGACAGGGCAACTATGGCTACACCTTC
>TRBJ1-6|-|-|TRBV10-3
CAIRLTNNSPLHF
TGTGCCATCAGATTGACAAATAATTCACCCCTCCACTTT
>TRBJ1-1|-|-|TRBV6-1
CASSEEGSPFF
TGTGCCAGCAGTGAGGAAGGGTCTCCTTTCTTT